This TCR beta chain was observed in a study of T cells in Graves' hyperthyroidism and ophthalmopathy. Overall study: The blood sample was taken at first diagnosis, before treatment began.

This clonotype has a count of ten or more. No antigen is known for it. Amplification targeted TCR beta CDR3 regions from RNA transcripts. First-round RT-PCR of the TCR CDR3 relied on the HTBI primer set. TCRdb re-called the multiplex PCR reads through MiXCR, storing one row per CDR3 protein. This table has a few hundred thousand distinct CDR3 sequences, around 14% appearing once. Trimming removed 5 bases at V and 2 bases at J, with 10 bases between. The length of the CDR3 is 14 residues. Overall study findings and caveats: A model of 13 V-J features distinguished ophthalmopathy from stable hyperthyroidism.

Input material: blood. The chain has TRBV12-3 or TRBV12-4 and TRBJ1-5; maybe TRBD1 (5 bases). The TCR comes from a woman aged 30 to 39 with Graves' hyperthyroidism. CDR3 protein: CASSARGGNQPQHF. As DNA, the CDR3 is TGTGCCAGCAGTGCTCGGGGGGGCAATCAGCCCCAGCATTTT.